The 32 T cell receptor beta chains presented below share a single source sample, sequenced in a study of monozygotic twins with inflammatory bowel disease. TCRdb reprocessed the 5' RACE reads, keeping one entry per CDR3 protein, no DNA. The sample table sets out under 200,000 distinct CDR3 sequences. Sequencing input: blood. These receptors came from a human donor with ulcerative colitis or Crohn's disease, or a healthy co-twin of an affected twin (not recorded which).

This rearrangement joins TRBV30 to TRBJ2-5. Germline CDR1 GTSNPN, CDR2 SVGIG (reference sequence). This CDR3 is built from 14 residues. CDR3 sequence reads: CAWSAGISQETQYF. Looking up the rest from reference TRBV30 and TRBJ2-5 gives the full variable domain: SQTIHQWPATLVQPVGSPLSLECTVEGTSNPNLYWYRQAAGRGLQLLFYSVGIGQISSEVPQNLSASRPQDRQFILSSKKLLLSDSGFYLCAWSAGISQETQYFGPGTRLLVL.

The chain carries TRBV28 and TRBJ2-5; the TCRdb call, TRBD1, lacks DNA for checking. CDR3 size: 16 residues. Germline V gene lookup returns CDR1 MDHEN and CDR2 SYDVKM. CDR3 amino acids: CASSFRGFWGDETQYF.

The V gene is TRBV2, the J gene TRBJ1-5; there is no DNA to check the TCRdb D call of TRBD1. The CDR3 is 14 amino acids. The V gene's germline CDR1 is SNHLY and CDR2 FYNNEI. CDR3 in amino acids: CASRSGYGNQPQHF.

The chain employs TRBV30 and TRBJ2-2; checking the TCRdb D call of TRBD2 is not possible without DNA. The CDR3 consists of 15 residues. Germline lookup yields CDR1 GTSNPN and CDR2 SVGIG (reference sequence). This CDR3 reads CAFSPGLAFTGELFF.

This chain joins TRBV6-2 or TRBV6-3 and TRBJ2-6; TCRdb's D call, TRBD1, is unchecked because there is no DNA. The germline gives CDR1 MNHEY, CDR2 SVGEGT. This CDR3 spans 15 amino acids. This CDR3 is CASTPTLSGANVLTF.

CDR3 sequence reads: CASSVEGTHYTGELFF. This chain connects TRBV9 to TRBJ2-2; TCRdb calls TRBD2, which cannot be checked without DNA. Germline CDR1 reads SGDLS; CDR2 reads YYNGEE. CDR3 size: 16 residues.

The V call is TRBV12-3 or TRBV12-4, the J call TRBJ2-1. The CDR3 runs 13 residues. The CDR3 sequence: CASSLGNYNEQFF.

The chain employs TRBV19 and TRBJ1-5. The length of the CDR3 is 13 residues. Germline V CDR1 and CDR2: LNHDA, SQIVND (reference sequence). CDR3 residues: CASSKVINQPQHF.

V is TRBV20-1 and J is TRBJ2-7. The CDR3 extends over 13 amino acids. CDR1 and CDR2 (germline): DFQATT, SNEGSKA (reference sequence). The CDR3 sequence: CSAMRDGSYEQYF.

This chain links TRBV7-9 with TRBJ2-7. The CDR3 length is 16 residues. Per the germline V gene, CDR1 is SEHNR and CDR2 is FQNEAQ (reference sequence). CDR3 residues: CASSLDIAGGPDEQYF.

The V and J genes are TRBV12-3 or TRBV12-4 and TRBJ1-5; TCRdb outputs TRBD1, but without DNA this stays unchecked. The CDR3 totals 15 residues. The CDR3 spells CASRKTGGSNQPQHF.

The chain carries TRBV7-9 and TRBJ2-2; TCRdb's assignment of TRBD2 cannot be checked, as there is no DNA. Germline V CDR1 and CDR2: SEHNR, FQNEAQ (reference sequence). This CDR3 region has 17 residues. The CDR3 reads CASSLPWTSVDTGELFF.

The chain is built from TRBV28 and TRBJ2-1; TCRdb's assignment of TRBD2 cannot be checked, as there is no DNA. CDR1 and CDR2 from the germline V gene are MDHEN and SYDVKM. The CDR3 extends over 16 amino acids. The CDR3 loop reads CASSFSGRAFYNEQFF.

The rearrangement links TRBV27 to TRBJ1-5; checking the TCRdb D call of TRBD1 is not possible without DNA. This CDR3 contains 15 residues. Germline-derived CDR1 and CDR2 are MNHEY and SMNVEV (reference sequence). The chain's CDR3 is CASKSPGGRNQPQHF.

The chain couples TRBV6-5 to TRBJ2-3; the TCRdb call, TRBD2, lacks DNA for checking. Germline V gene lookup returns CDR1 MNHEY and CDR2 SVGAGI. The CDR3 covers 16 residues. CDR3 in amino acids: CASSYSSGLAGDTQYF.

The chain joins TRBV2 to TRBJ2-1. There are 13 residues in the CDR3. Germline V gene lookup returns CDR1 SNHLY and CDR2 FYNNEI. CDR3 sequence: CASSGPRPYEQFF.

The V and J genes are TRBV29-1 and TRBJ2-1; without DNA, the TCRdb call of TRBD2 cannot be checked. The CDR3 is 13 residues long. Germline V gives CDR1 SQVTM, CDR2 ANQGSEA. The CDR3 region is CSALAGSYNEQFF.

The rearrangement links TRBV14 to TRBJ2-1; the TCRdb D gene call, TRBD2, has no DNA to confirm it. The CDR3 runs 16 residues. Germline V CDR1 and CDR2: SGHDN, FVKESK. CDR3 residues: CASSQGTSGSLNEQFF.

The chain carries TRBV10-3 and TRBJ2-5; TCRdb's D call of TRBD1 is untestable without DNA. Per the germline V gene, CDR1 is ENHRY and CDR2 is SYGVKD. CDR3 size: 15 residues. The CDR3 protein is CAIRGSGTGRETQYF.

V usage is TRBV29-1 and J usage is TRBJ1-1; TCRdb selects TRBD1, and the lack of DNA leaves this call unchecked. The CDR3 loop spans 14 amino acids. Per the germline V gene, CDR1 is SQVTM and CDR2 is ANQGSEA. This chain's CDR3 is CSVEGDAMNTEAFF.

The chain is built from TRBV6-4 and TRBJ1-5; TCRdb outputs TRBD1, but without DNA this stays unchecked. Germline V CDR1 and CDR2: MRHNA, SNTAGT. The CDR3 has 14 amino acids. The CDR3 reads CASSPTGVNQPQHF.

The rearrangement links TRBV14 to TRBJ2-5. Germline V gene sequence: CDR1 SGHDN, CDR2 FVKESK. The CDR3 spans 11 residues. CDR3 region: CASSHGETQYF.

V usage is TRBV9 and J usage is TRBJ2-7; checking the TCRdb D call of TRBD1 is not possible without DNA. The CDR3 is 15 amino acids. Germline lookup yields CDR1 SGDLS and CDR2 YYNGEE. CDR3 residues: CASSSGTGPFYEQYF.

The genes are TRBV11-2 and TRBJ2-1; as DNA is missing, the TRBD2 call by TCRdb cannot be tested. CDR1 SGHAT and CDR2 FQNNGV come from the germline V gene. The CDR3 loop spans 18 amino acids. The CDR3 spells CASSSIVPGLVRYNEQFF.

The rearrangement uses TRBV18 and TRBJ2-1; no DNA is available, so the TRBD1 call from TCRdb remains unchecked. Germline values: CDR1 KGHSH, CDR2 LQKENI. This CDR3 has 15 amino acids. CDR3: CASSTTGQGIGEQFF.

The J gene is TRBJ2-7, the V gene TRBV5-1; TCRdb indicates TRBD2, and absent DNA this call remains unverified. Germline values: CDR1 SGHRS, CDR2 YFSETQ. The CDR3 is 17 amino acids. The chain's CDR3 is CASSTGLAGGISYEQYF.

The chain joins TRBV27 to TRBJ2-1; TCRdb proposes TRBD1, but this gene call is untestable without DNA. CDR1 and CDR2 (germline): MNHEY, SMNVEV (reference sequence). The CDR3 length is 13 residues. The CDR3 reads CASIRQGRNEQFF.

This sequence joins TRBV5-4 and TRBJ2-2; checking the TCRdb D call of TRBD2 is not possible without DNA. Germline V lookup: CDR1 SGHNT, CDR2 YYREEE (reference sequence). The CDR3 has 17 residues. The CDR3 sequence is CASSLEGGRANTGELFF.

The chain is built from TRBV7-9 and TRBJ2-7. CDR3 size: 14 residues. Germline V gene sequence: CDR1 SEHNR, CDR2 FQNEAQ (reference sequence). This CDR3 reads CASSFSTSLNEQYF.

J is TRBJ2-3 and V is TRBV18. CDR3 length: 14 residues. The germline gives CDR1 KGHSH, CDR2 LQKENI. The CDR3 here is CASSQLLGTDTQYF.

The CDR3 loop is CASSVARGRWYTGELFF. The rearrangement uses TRBV9 and TRBJ2-2; TCRdb proposes TRBD1, but this gene call is untestable without DNA. CDR1 is SGDLS, CDR2 YYNGEE, per germline. The CDR3 is 17 amino acids. Filled out from reference TRBV9 and TRBJ2-2, the complete variable domain reads DSGVTQTPKHLITATGQRVTLRCSPRSGDLSVYWYQQSLDQGLQFLIQYYNGEERAKGNILERFSAQQFPDLHSELNLSSLELGDSALYFCASSVARGRWYTGELFFGEGSRLTVL.

This sequence joins TRBV12-3 or TRBV12-4 and TRBJ1-5; the TCRdb D gene call, TRBD1, has no DNA to confirm it. The CDR3 length is 14 residues. The CDR3: CASSPTGRNQPQHF.